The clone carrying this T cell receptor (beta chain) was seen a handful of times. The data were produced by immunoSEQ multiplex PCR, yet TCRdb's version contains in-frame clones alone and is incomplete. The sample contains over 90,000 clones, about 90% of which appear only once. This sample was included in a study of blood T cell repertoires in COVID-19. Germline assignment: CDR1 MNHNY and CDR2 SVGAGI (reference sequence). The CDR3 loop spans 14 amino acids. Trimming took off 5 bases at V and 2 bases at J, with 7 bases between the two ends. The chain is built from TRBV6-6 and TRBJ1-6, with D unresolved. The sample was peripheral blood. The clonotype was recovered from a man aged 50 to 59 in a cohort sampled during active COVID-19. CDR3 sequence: CASSPDTYNSPLHF. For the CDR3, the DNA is TGTGCCAGCAGTCCCGACACCTATAATTCACCCCTCCACTTT.